Presented here are 12 T cell receptor beta chains from one specimen sequenced in a study of molecular identifiers for immune sequencing clone quantification (dated by TCRdb to 2017 to 2018). The library came from PCR. Instrument on record: NextSeq 500. Starting from the raw public reads, TCRdb applied fastp trimming at Q25, assembled clones with MiXCR and retained in-frame beta chains. Identical CDR3 protein sequences are pooled into one entry, listed with their most common genes and DNA. The sample table shows over 550,000 distinct CDR3 sequences, and about 25% are seen once. The ten largest clonotypes hold about 0.84% of the sample. The material sequenced was naive CD8+ T cells from blood, with Jurkat cell RNA spiked in. Explained via the paper, the cell subset or site label denotes: FACS-sorted CD8+CD4-CCR7+CD45RA+ naive T cells. These receptors were taken from a human donor in good health. Some libraries in this study had Jurkat cell RNA spiked in.

This clonotype has more than one count but fewer than ten. The J gene is TRBJ1-2, the V gene TRBV14; 10 nucleotides match TRBD1. CDR1 and CDR2 from the germline V gene are SGHDN and FVKESK. V gave up 1 base and J gave up 4 bases; unmatched junction bases: 6. This CDR3 comprises 16 residues. CDR3 in DNA: TGTGCCAGCAGCCAAGGACAGGGGGCTCTGCGCTATGGCTACACCTTC. Amino acids: CASSQGQGALRYGYTF.

This clonotype was detected only a few times. This chain uses TRBV11-2 with TRBJ2-1; D assignment may be TRBD1 or TRBD2 (5 bases each). CDR3 length: 14 amino acids. Germline V lookup: CDR1 SGHAT, CDR2 FQNNGV. V lost 7 bases and J 4 bases, leaving 14 bases between the germline ends. CDR3 coding DNA: TGTGCCAGCAACCCATTGGGGGAGTACAATGAGCAGTTCTTC. It translates to CASNPLGEYNEQFF.

The V and J genes are TRBV19 and TRBJ1-2; a weak D match, TRBD1 (5 bases). Per germline, CDR1 LNHDA and CDR2 SQIVND (reference sequence). V was trimmed by 11 bases and J by 8 bases, leaving 15 bases between them. This CDR3 is 11 amino acids long. The CDR3 is CAAAEGLGYTF. Here the CDR3 DNA reads TGTGCCGCCGCGGAGGGGCTCGGCTACACCTTC.

There are a few counts of this clonotype. A read error is possible here, since a much larger clone lies one base away. This chain uses TRBV29-1 with TRBJ1-1; no clear D gene. Germline assignment: CDR1 SQVTM and CDR2 ANQGSEA. The CDR3 is 13 amino acids. For the CDR3, the DNA is TGCAGCGTTTTGTGGCGGAGGAACACTGAAGCTTCCTTT. Its translation: CSVLWRRNTEASF.

Concerning this clonotype: This may stem from a read error, because a much larger clone lies one nucleotide away. The chain combines TRBV28 with TRBJ2-7; 7 nucleotides agree with TRBD1. Germline V gene data show CDR1 as MDHEN and CDR2 as SYDVKM. The CDR3 contains 12 residues. The CDR3 DNA sequence: TGTGCCAGCATGACAGGGTCCTACGGGCAGTACTTC. As protein: CASMTGSYGQYF.

This clonotype was seen a handful of times. The chain carries TRBV9 and TRBJ2-3; 7 bases are a match to TRBD2. V was clipped by 4 bases and J by 5 bases; unmatched bases: 7. Germline V lookup: CDR1 SGDLS, CDR2 YYNGEE. The CDR3 consists of 14 residues. CDR3 amino acids: CASSLGGLRDTQYF. The CDR3 DNA follows: TGTGCCAGCAGCCTCGGGGGGTTGCGAGATACGCAGTATTTT.

This clonotype was observed a handful of times. The chain joins TRBV10-3 to TRBJ1-2; no clear D gene. The CDR3 runs to 13 residues. V shed 7 bases and J shed 2 bases, with 11 bases lying between them. Germline V gives CDR1 ENHRY, CDR2 SYGVKD. The CDR3 DNA reads TGTGCCATCAAAGCCGACAACAACTATGGCTACACCTTC. Protein: CAIKADNNYGYTF.

This clonotype has just a few counts. The chain uses TRBV12-3 or TRBV12-4 and TRBJ2-5, with 9 bases lining up with TRBD2. Trimming cost V 5 bases and J 1 base; bases outside gene matches: 5. CDR3 length: 15 amino acids. The chain's CDR3 is CASSEVAGVQETQYF. The CDR3, as DNA: TGTGCCAGCAGTGAAGTAGCGGGAGTCCAAGAGACCCAGTACTTC.

This clonotype occurred a few times. This rearrangement joins TRBV20-1 to TRBJ2-4; D is possibly TRBD1 or TRBD2 (7 bases each). Germline-derived CDR1 and CDR2 are DFQATT and SNEGSKA (reference sequence). The CDR3 consists of 14 residues. The V end lost 3 bases, the J end lost 4 bases, and 13 bases lay between the germline ends. This CDR3 reads CSASGGDSKNIQYF. The CDR3 DNA follows: TGCAGTGCTAGTGGGGGGGACAGTAAAAACATTCAGTACTTC.

This clonotype was detected only a few times. The chain employs TRBV29-1 and TRBJ2-1; 8 bases fit TRBD2. The CDR3 runs to 12 residues. J lost 10 bases, V lost 5 bases, and 7 bases had no gene match. Germline assignment: CDR1 SQVTM and CDR2 ANQGSEA. The CDR3 here is CSVMSGRGEQFF. The CDR3 DNA sequence: TGCAGCGTTATGAGCGGGAGAGGAGAGCAGTTCTTC.

The table lists this clonotype with a few counts. As DNA, the CDR3 is TGTGCCAGCAGTGCAATGACAGGGGGTGGAGACAAGCAGTACTTC. It yields the protein CASSAMTGGGDKQYF. The J gene is TRBJ2-7, the V gene TRBV2; 9 nucleotides match TRBD1. V was pared by 4 bases and J by 8 bases, with 12 bases of the junction left unmatched. Germline V gene sequence: CDR1 SNHLY, CDR2 FYNNEI. This CDR3 is 15 amino acids long.

This clonotype has more than one count but fewer than ten. The gene calls are TRBV30 and TRBJ1-2; D not resolved. Looked up from germline, CDR1 is GTSNPN and CDR2 is SVGIG (reference sequence). This CDR3 contains 11 residues. Trimming shortened V by 2 bases and J by 4 bases, and 5 bases separated the two germline ends. The CDR3 DNA sequence: TGTGCCTGGAGTTCGGCCTATGGCTACACCTTC. Protein: CAWSSAYGYTF. The entire variable domain, with the rest obtained from reference TRBV30 and TRBJ1-2, is as follows: SQTIHQWPATLVQPVGSPLSLECTVEGTSNPNLYWYRQAAGRGLQLLFYSVGIGQISSEVPQNLSASRPQDRQFILSSKKLLLSDSGFYLCAWSSAYGYTFGSGTRLTVV.